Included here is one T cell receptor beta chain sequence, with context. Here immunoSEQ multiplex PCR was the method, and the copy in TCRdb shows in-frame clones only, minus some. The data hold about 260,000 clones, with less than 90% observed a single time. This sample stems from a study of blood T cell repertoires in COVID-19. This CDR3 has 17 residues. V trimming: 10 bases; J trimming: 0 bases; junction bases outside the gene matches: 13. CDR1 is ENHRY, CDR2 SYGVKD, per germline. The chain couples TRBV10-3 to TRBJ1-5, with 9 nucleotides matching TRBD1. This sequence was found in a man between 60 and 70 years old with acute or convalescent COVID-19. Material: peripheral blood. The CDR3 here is CANSRDRERPSNQPQHF. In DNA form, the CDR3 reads TGTGCCAACTCCCGGGACAGGGAGCGCCCTAGCAATCAGCCCCAGCATTTT.